This T cell receptor (beta chain) stems from a study of T cells in Graves' hyperthyroidism and ophthalmopathy. Points from the study as a whole: Blood also showed most of the thyroid clonotypes that were expanded above 0.001. Separation of ophthalmopathy from stable hyperthyroidism was achieved by a 13 V-J model.

V was pared by 8 bases and J by 6 bases, with 22 bases between. Per germline, CDR1 SEHNR and CDR2 FQNEAQ (reference sequence). This CDR3 comprises 15 residues. Using RNA transcripts as the source, TCR beta CDR3 regions were amplified. The HTBI primer set drove a first-round RT-PCR of the TCR CDR3. A single record per CDR3 protein comes from TCRdb applying MiXCR to the multiplex PCR reads. The table shows about 660,000 distinct CDR3 sequences, with just under 45% occurring only once. This clonotype was detected a few times. The antigen is not known. Those patients with uncontrolled infection, other autoimmune disease, pregnancy or lactation were excluded.

The V call is TRBV7-9, the J call TRBJ1-2; perhaps TRBD1 as D (5 bases). Sequenced: peripheral blood or thyroid tissue (not recorded which). The sequence came from an adult man with Graves' disease, either hyperthyroidism or ophthalmopathy (not recorded which). The CDR3 spells CASSQEQVNTDGYTF. CDR3 sequence (DNA): TGTGCCAGCTCACAAGAACAGGTTAACACCGATGGCTACACCTTC.